The next 3 T cell receptor beta chains were all read from a single sample in a study of T cells after yellow fever vaccination. Each CDR3 protein is one row after TCRdb ran MiXCR on the 5' RACE reads. The sample contains roughly 170,000 distinct CDR3 sequences, roughly 6.4% of which appear only once. Specimen: CD4+ T cells sorted from PBMCs, collected on the day of the first yellow fever vaccination. Receptor source: a man aged 18 to 29 who received the YFV17D yellow fever vaccine.

The table lists this clonotype with many counts. The chain employs TRBV12-3 or TRBV12-4 and TRBJ2-2; D unresolved. The length of the CDR3 is 14 residues. V lost 1 base and J lost 3, with 6 bases in between. CDR3: CASSLEQYTGELFF. For the CDR3, the DNA is TGTGCCAGCAGTTTAGAACAGTACACCGGGGAGCTGTTTTTT.

Notes on this clonotype: The germline gene is not matched at one end of the junction; a read error may be the cause. CDR3 DNA sequence: TGTGCCAGCAGCTTGGGGGTAGCTAAAGAAAAACTGTTTTTT. It codes for CASSLGVAKEKLFF. The chain has TRBV7-9 and TRBJ1-4; D may be TRBD1 (5 bases). Looked up from germline, CDR1 is SEHNR and CDR2 is FQNEAQ (reference sequence). The CDR3 totals 14 residues.

This clonotype was seen repeatedly, ten times or more. The rearrangement joins TRBV12-3 or TRBV12-4 to TRBJ1-2; the D is unclear. The CDR3 extends over 10 amino acids. Trimming shortened V by 3 bases and J by 4 bases, and 0 bases separated the two germline ends. The DNA for the CDR3 is TGTGCCAGCAGTTTCTATGGCTACACCTTC. Translating gives CASSFYGYTF.